The 21 T cell receptor beta chains listed next were all sequenced from one sample in a study of circulating CD8 cells and anti-PD-1 response in melanoma (dated by TCRdb to the early 2020s). The sequencing machine was a NextSeq 500. The QIAseq Immune Repertoire RNA Library Kit, Human TCR Panel was used to prepare TCR libraries from about 14 ng of total RNA. TCRdb reprocessing: public reads trimmed at Q25 with fastp, clones called with MiXCR, in-frame beta chains kept. Every entry covers one CDR3 protein and lists the most common genes and DNA from its rows. Within this sample are about 2,100 distinct CDR3 sequences, with approximately 7.2% of them counted one time only. Of the sample, about 8.1% falls within the top ten clones. Four subsets defined by PD-1 and/or TIGIT were sorted from live CD3+CD8+TCRalphabeta+ cells on a BD FACSAria II cell sorter. Source: CD8+ T cells from PBMCs, taken at baseline or after one month of anti-PD-1 therapy (not recorded which). The receptors shown here come from a human donor with melanoma.

In its sample, this clonotype ranks as medium-sized. The V call is TRBV7-9, the J call TRBJ2-3, with 9 bases fitting TRBD2. Germline lookup yields CDR1 SEHNR and CDR2 FQNEAQ (reference sequence). The CDR3 runs to 16 residues. J gave up 2 bases and V 11 bases, and 14 bases lay outside the gene matches. CDR3 DNA sequence: TGTGCCGGCCGCGCAGCGGGAGGCGAAAACACAGATACGCAGTATTTT. Translated: CAGRAAGGENTDTQYF.

Details on this clonotype: One end of the junction varies from germline; a read error may be responsible. V usage is TRBV24-1 and J usage is TRBJ2-1; D is perhaps TRBD1 (5 bases). Germline CDR1 KGHDR, CDR2 SFDVKD. The CDR3 runs 14 residues. The CDR3 loop is CATSPGQGYNEQSF. CDR3 DNA sequence: TGTGCCACCAGCCCTGGGCAGGGCTACAATGAGCAGTCCTTC.

The gene calls are TRBV28 and TRBJ2-1; weak D call: TRBD1 (6 bases). The V end lost 3 bases, the J end lost 8 bases, and 14 bases lay between the germline ends. CDR1 MDHEN and CDR2 SYDVKM come from the germline V gene. The length of the CDR3 is 14 residues. In DNA form, the CDR3 reads TGTGCCAGCAGTTTGGACAGCCTCGATGATGAGCAGTTCTTC. Its protein product is CASSLDSLDDEQFF.

This clonotype is termed medium-sized. V gene TRBV7-9 combines with J gene TRBJ2-3, with D unresolved. The CDR3 extends over 14 amino acids. Germline assignment: CDR1 SEHNR and CDR2 FQNEAQ (reference sequence). The V end lost 1 base, the J end lost 2 bases, and 7 bases lay between the germline ends. CDR3 sequence: CASSLDHNTDTQYF. The CDR3 region has the DNA TGTGCCAGCAGCTTAGACCATAACACAGATACGCAGTATTTT.

This clonotype is medium-sized (0.01 to 0.1%). This rearrangement joins TRBV27 to TRBJ2-5; possibly TRBD1 for D (5 bases). Germline lookup yields CDR1 MNHEY and CDR2 SMNVEV (reference sequence). V lost 3 bases and J lost 5, with 10 bases in between. This CDR3 contains 13 residues. CDR3 residues: CASSLGNRETQYF. The DNA for the CDR3 is TGTGCCAGCAGTTTGGGTAACAGGGAGACCCAGTACTTC.

Judged by abundance, this clonotype is medium-sized (0.01 to 0.1%). J is TRBJ2-1 and V is TRBV27; no firm D call. CDR1 and CDR2 (germline): MNHEY, SMNVEV (reference sequence). The CDR3 is 15 residues long. Trimming pared 5 bases from V and 0 bases from J, leaving 11 bases between. Here the CDR3 reads CASSEQIYSYNEQFF. CDR3 sequence (DNA): TGTGCCAGCAGTGAACAGATTTACTCCTACAATGAGCAGTTCTTC.

This clonotype was recorded a few times. This could be a read error, since a much larger clone is one nucleotide away. The rearrangement links TRBV27 to TRBJ2-7; 14 bases are a match to TRBD2. From germline, CDR1 is MNHEY and CDR2 SMNVEV (reference sequence). CDR3 length: 14 amino acids. Here the CDR3 reads CAGSSGLAGDEQYF. In DNA form, the CDR3 reads TGTGCCGGCAGTTCGGGACTAGCGGGGGATGAGCAGTACTTC.

This clonotype counts as medium-sized. The chain is built from TRBV27 and TRBJ2-7, with 8 bases aligning to TRBD1. V lost 8 bases to trimming and J lost 4 bases; unmatched junction nucleotides: 7. The germline V gene has CDR1 MNHEY and CDR2 SMNVEV (reference sequence). This CDR3 spans 13 amino acids. CDR3 in amino acids: CASGAGTGYEQYF. The DNA of the CDR3 is TGTGCCAGCGGAGCCGGGACAGGATACGAGCAGTACTTC.

This clonotype qualifies as medium-sized. The chain couples TRBV2 to TRBJ2-3; D is ambiguous. Germline V gene lookup returns CDR1 SNHLY and CDR2 FYNNEI. There are 15 residues in the CDR3. V was pared by 6 bases and J by 2 bases, with 15 bases between. CDR3 bases: TGTGCCAGCAGAAATCTCCGTTTCCCCACAGATACGCAGTATTTT. Amino acid sequence: CASRNLRFPTDTQYF.

The V gene is TRBV12-3 or TRBV12-4, the J gene TRBJ2-5, with D possibly TRBD2 on 6 matching bases. The CDR3 runs to 15 residues. The V end was cut by 2 bases, the J end by 5 bases, with 15 bases between. CDR3 in amino acids: CASSLNGGTGETQYF. The CDR3 region has the DNA TGTGCCAGCAGTTTAAACGGGGGAACTGGGGAGACCCAGTACTTC.

The chain has TRBV28 and TRBJ2-7, with D possibly being TRBD1 or TRBD2 (6 bases each). Germline lookup yields CDR1 MDHEN and CDR2 SYDVKM. This CDR3 is 16 amino acids long. V was clipped by 6 bases and J by 0 bases, with 18 bases between them. Here the CDR3 DNA reads TGTGCCAGCAGCTACCCGGGGGACATTAACTCCTACGAGCAGTACTTC. Residues: CASSYPGDINSYEQYF.

This clonotype is medium-sized in the sample. The chain is built from TRBV28 and TRBJ2-5, with D possibly TRBD1 on 6 matching bases. This CDR3 comprises 15 residues. Trimming left V 5 bases short and J 4 bases short, with 17 bases between. CDR1 MDHEN and CDR2 SYDVKM come from the germline V gene. This chain's CDR3 is CASSPPRDIAETQYF. The CDR3 DNA reads TGTGCCAGCAGTCCACCGAGGGACATTGCAGAGACCCAGTACTTC.

Relative to its sample, this clonotype is medium-sized (0.01 to 0.1%). The chain uses TRBV28 and TRBJ2-7, with unresolved D. The CDR3 consists of 14 residues. CDR1 is MDHEN and CDR2 is SYDVKM in the germline V gene. The ends were cut back, 6 bases at V and 5 bases at J, with 17 bases in the middle. The CDR3 loop reads CASSLTPGRDEQYF. The CDR3 DNA follows: TGTGCCAGCAGCTTGACACCCGGACGCGACGAGCAGTACTTC.

A few counts support this clonotype. The rearrangement links TRBV6-5 to TRBJ2-7; D is ambiguous. CDR3 length equals 15 residues. Germline CDR1 and CDR2: MNHEY and SVGAGI. V gave up 2 bases and J gave up 2 bases, with 13 bases separating them. This chain's CDR3 is CASSYRSQSPYEQYF. In DNA, the CDR3 is TGTGCCAGCAGTTACAGGTCCCAAAGCCCCTACGAGCAGTACTTC.

By its share, this clonotype is medium-sized. The chain recombines TRBV24-1 with TRBJ2-2; possibly TRBD2 for D (6 bases). The V gene lost 3 bases and the J gene lost 3 bases, with 13 bases spanning the gap. The CDR3 is 16 amino acids. Germline assignment: CDR1 KGHDR and CDR2 SFDVKD. In nucleotides, the CDR3 is TGTGCCACCAGTGATCTGGGACTGCTAGACACCGGGGAGCTGTTTTTT. Protein sequence: CATSDLGLLDTGELFF.

To note about this clonotype: With a much larger clone just one base away, this may be a read error. The chain joins TRBV28 to TRBJ2-7, with TRBD1 identical over 9 bases. After removal of 2 bases from V and 6 bases from J, the junction contained 5 bases not matched to a gene. Germline loops: CDR1 MDHEN, CDR2 SYDVKM. The CDR3 spans 14 residues. CDR3 nucleotide sequence: TGTGCCAGCAGTTTAACGGGACAGGGCACCGAGCAGTACTTC. Its translation: CASSLTGQGTEQYF.

Turning to this clonotype: At one end the junction does not follow the germline gene, possibly because of a read error. The chain couples TRBV30 to TRBJ2-5, with 9 bases that match TRBD2. Germline V CDR1 and CDR2: GTSNPN, SVGIG (reference sequence). There are 14 residues in the CDR3. CDR3 amino acids: CAWDFSGSGETEYF. CDR3 DNA: TGTGCCTGGGACTTTAGCGGGAGCGGAGAGACCGAGTACTTC.

Sample share makes this clonotype medium-sized. CDR3 coding DNA: TGTGCCAGCAGTTACTCGTCCAACACCCAGAACACTGAAGCTTTCTTT. Its translation: CASSYSSNTQNTEAFF. The chain couples TRBV6-5 to TRBJ1-1, with unresolved D. V was pared by 0 bases and J by 1 base, with 12 bases between. Germline V gives CDR1 MNHEY, CDR2 SVGAGI. The CDR3 sequence is 16 residues long.

This clonotype is labeled as medium-sized. CDR3 amino acids: CASSGTRLNYNEQFF. CDR3 bases: TGTGCCAGTAGCGGGACTAGGCTGAACTACAATGAGCAGTTCTTC. The chain joins TRBV2 to TRBJ2-1; the match to TRBD2 covers 8 bases. CDR1 is SNHLY and CDR2 is FYNNEI in the germline V gene. This CDR3 contains 15 residues. Unmatched junction bases numbered 10, after V lost 9 bases and J lost 3 bases.

The table lists this clonotype with a few counts. Possible read error: a much larger clone is one base away. The V gene is TRBV6-4, the J gene TRBJ2-1, with D unresolved. Germline CDR1 MRHNA, CDR2 SNTAGT. Between the trimmed V and J ends, which lost 4 bases and 0 bases, there was a span of 10 bases. The CDR3 runs 15 residues. Written as DNA, the CDR3 is TGTGCCAGCAGTGCTACTGGCGACTCCTACAATGAGCAGTTCTTC. The encoded protein is CASSATGDSYNEQFF.

By sample fraction, this clonotype is medium-sized. This chain connects TRBV5-5 to TRBJ1-1; D is ambiguous. The V gene's germline CDR1 is SGHKS and CDR2 YYEKEE (reference sequence). The CDR3 is made up of 16 amino acids. The germline V and J ends were trimmed by 4 bases and 3 bases, with 19 bases remaining between them. Here the CDR3 reads CASSDDVVVMDTEAFF. CDR3 sequence (DNA): TGTGCCAGCAGCGATGATGTCGTGGTTATGGACACTGAAGCTTTCTTT.